This paragraph covers one TCR beta chain sequence. Its antigen remains unidentified. J lost 5 bases, V lost 5 bases, and 8 bases had no gene match. This CDR3 is built from 15 residues. CDR1 SNHLY and CDR2 FYNNEI come from the germline V gene. The data belong to a study of blood T cells in healthy people across ages. Overall study findings and caveats: CMV status of donors was unknown, possibly confounding expanded clonotype changes. TCR beta diversity per million T cells fell roughly linearly with age. The unsorted PBMCs prevented any conclusive comparison of naive versus antigen-experienced cells.

A J-beta primer mix and a sample-barcoded 5' primer were used in a second PCR of about 6 to 12 cycles. TCRdb itself ran the 5' RACE reads through MiXCR, one entry per CDR3 protein. Of more than 550,000 distinct CDR3 sequences in the sample, over 20% are singletons; the top ten hold around a fifth. Sequenced input: blood. The TCR originated in a man in his 70s in good health. The chain joins TRBV2 to TRBJ2-1, with TRBD1 matching 8 bases. CDR3 sequence: CASSKPGQVNNEQFF. Here the CDR3 DNA reads TGTGCCAGCAGTAAGCCGGGACAGGTTAACAATGAGCAGTTCTTC.